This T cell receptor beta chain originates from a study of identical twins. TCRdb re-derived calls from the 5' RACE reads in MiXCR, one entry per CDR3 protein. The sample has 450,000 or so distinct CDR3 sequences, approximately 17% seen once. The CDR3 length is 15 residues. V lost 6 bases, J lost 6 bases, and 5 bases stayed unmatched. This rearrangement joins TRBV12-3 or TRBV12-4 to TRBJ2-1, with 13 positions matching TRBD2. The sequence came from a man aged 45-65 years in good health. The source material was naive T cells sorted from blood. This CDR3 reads CASSRGTSGVNEQFF. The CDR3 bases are TGTGCCAGCAGCCGCGGGACTAGCGGGGTCAATGAGCAGTTCTTC.